Listed here is a single T cell receptor (beta chain). Its antigen is unidentified. These donors were members of the roughly 120-subject validation cohort, a group separate from the approximately 680-subject first cohort. These data are taken from a study of cytomegalovirus exposure and HLA in healthy donors. General study findings and limits: A few CMV-associated chains proved CMV antigen-specific in vitro. The study found most TCR sequences rare, yet found some public TCRs in many donors.

The CDR3 contains 11 residues. CDR1 is SEHNR and CDR2 is FQNEAQ in the germline V gene (reference sequence). With 5 bases removed from V and 6 bases from J, the gap between germline ends came to 5 bases. Profiled with immunoSEQ multiplex PCR; TCRdb holds only in-frame clones, not every one. Of around 55,000 clones in the sample, approximately 92% were seen once. The chain joins TRBV7-9 to TRBJ2-1, with unresolved D. The material sequenced was PBMCs. The sequence was obtained from a man younger than 35 in good health and CMV-seronegative. Here the CDR3 reads CASSLSNEQFF. DNA of the CDR3: TGTGCCAGCAGCCTGAGCAATGAGCAGTTCTTC.